This T cell receptor beta chain came from a study of cytomegalovirus exposure and HLA in healthy donors. V lost 7 bases and J lost 7, with 11 bases in between. Germline loops: CDR1 SGHNT, CDR2 YYREEE (reference sequence). The CDR3 sequence is 11 residues long. As for this clone: Antigen unknown.

Some clones are missing from TCRdb's copy, which holds only in-frame ones; the method was immunoSEQ multiplex PCR. Found here are roughly 300,000 clones, 75% to 90% of them singletons; the top ten hold around 0.84%. General study findings and limits: Researchers counted 150 to 200 TCR beta chains as cytomegalovirus-associated.

The TCR was taken from a woman aged 18-29 years in good health and CMV-seronegative. Sequences were obtained from PBMCs. This chain uses TRBV5-4 with TRBJ1-2; D not certain. CDR3: CASRFQAGYTF. In nucleotides, the CDR3 is TGTGCCAGCCGTTTCCAGGCTGGCTACACCTTC.